One and the same sample provided the 24 T cell receptor beta chains below, sequenced in a study of T cell responses to AZD1222 COVID-19 vaccine. Assay used: immunoSEQ multiplex PCR; TCRdb lists only in-frame clones, some missing. Found here are tens of thousands of clones, more than 70% of them singletons; the top ten hold 15% to 20%. Here the sequenced sample was peripheral blood, taken on day 0 of AZD1222 vaccination. All receptors come from an adult in good health.

Only a few counts were recorded for this clone. The chain combines TRBV5-1 with TRBJ1-2; D remains unclear. Trimming took 4 bases from V and 1 from J, leaving 8 bases between them. The length of the CDR3 is 13 residues. Germline CDR1 and CDR2: SGHRS and YFSETQ. The CDR3 here is CASSQDFNYGYTF. The CDR3 bases are TGCGCCAGCAGCCAGGACTTTAACTATGGCTACACCTTC.

V is TRBV5-4 and J is TRBJ1-2, with D perhaps TRBD1 (6 bases). CDR1 is SGHNT, CDR2 YYREEE, per germline (reference sequence). This CDR3 is 14 amino acids long. Trimming took 2 bases from V and 7 from J, leaving 15 bases between them. The CDR3 is CASSLRGAPRGYTF. The CDR3, as DNA: TGTGCCAGCAGCTTACGGGGGGCGCCTCGTGGCTACACCTTC.

The J gene is TRBJ2-1, the V gene TRBV24-1; unclear D gene. V lost 5 bases and J lost 6, with 10 bases in between. Germline CDR1 KGHDR, CDR2 SFDVKD. This CDR3 is built from 13 residues. This CDR3 is CATSGTTANEQFF. The CDR3 bases are TGTGCCACCAGTGGCACGACCGCCAATGAGCAGTTCTTC.

The chain is built from TRBV9 and TRBJ2-7; the D gene is possibly TRBD2 (6 bases). CDR1 is SGDLS, CDR2 YYNGEE, per germline. Trimming shortened V by 3 bases and J by 0 bases, and 19 bases separated the two germline ends. The CDR3 is made up of 17 amino acids. The DNA of the CDR3 is TGTGCCAGCAGCGGGTGGTACGGCGGGATGAGCTCCTACGAGCAGTACTTC. Translation gives CASSGWYGGMSSYEQYF.

This chain connects TRBV10-2 to TRBJ1-5, with a tentative D call TRBD1 (6 bases). Germline V lookup: CDR1 WSHSY, CDR2 SAAADI. The V end lost 0 bases, the J end lost 3 bases, and 9 bases lay between the germline ends. The CDR3 extends over 15 amino acids. The CDR3: CASSESDRPNQPQHF. Here the CDR3 DNA reads TGCGCCAGCAGTGAGTCCGACAGGCCCAATCAGCCCCAGCATTTT.

The chain carries TRBV20-1 and TRBJ1-3, with D uncertain. Trimming removed 3 bases at V and 0 bases at J, with 12 bases between. CDR3 length: 15 residues. The germline V gene encodes CDR1 DFQATT and CDR2 SNEGSKA (reference sequence). CDR3 sequence (DNA): TGCAGTGCTAGTTCCTCTCTCGCCTCTGGAAACACCATATATTTT. Encoded protein: CSASSSLASGNTIYF.

Here the CDR3 reads CASSLVSAQETQYF. The CDR3 bases are TGCGCCAGCAGCTTGGTTTCAGCCCAAGAGACCCAGTACTTC. V is TRBV5-1 and J is TRBJ2-5; D remains ambiguous. Germline CDR1 is SGHRS and CDR2 is YFSETQ. V lost 0 bases and J lost 1, with 7 bases in between. CDR3 size: 14 residues.

The rearrangement links TRBV7-9 to TRBJ1-2; 9 nucleotides align to TRBD1. The CDR3 has 16 residues. V shed 5 bases, J shed 4 bases, and the junction held 11 bases outside the gene matches. The germline gives CDR1 SEHNR, CDR2 FQNEAQ (reference sequence). CDR3 DNA: TGTGCCAGCAGCCTCAGTCCCGGGACAGGGACCTATGGCTACACCTTC. It yields the protein CASSLSPGTGTYGYTF.

The sample holds one count of this clone. This chain connects TRBV15 to TRBJ2-4, with a weak D call TRBD1 (5 bases). The CDR3 runs 15 residues. Germline CDR1 is LNHNV and CDR2 is YYDKDF (reference sequence). V shed 8 bases and J shed 0 bases, with 14 bases lying between them. The CDR3 bases are TGTGCCACCCGACCATCAGGGATAGCCAAAAACATTCAGTACTTC. Its protein product is CATRPSGIAKNIQYF.

The rearrangement joins TRBV11-2 to TRBJ2-7, with TRBD1 matching over 8 bases. V lost 5 bases and J lost 2; bases outside the gene matches: 8. This CDR3 spans 15 amino acids. Germline CDR1 SGHAT, CDR2 FQNNGV. CDR3 amino acids: CASSLYGQGPYEQYF. For the CDR3, the DNA is TGTGCCAGCAGCCTTTACGGACAGGGCCCCTACGAGCAGTACTTC.

V usage is TRBV4-1 and J usage is TRBJ2-7, with D tentatively TRBD1 (6 bases). V was clipped by 4 bases and J by 4 bases, with 14 bases between them. From germline, CDR1 is MGHRA and CDR2 YSYEKL. The CDR3 has 14 residues. The CDR3 region is CASSLGAASYEQYF. CDR3 bases: TGCGCCAGCAGCCTGGGGGCCGCCTCATACGAGCAGTACTTC.

The CDR3 coding sequence is TGTGCCAGCAGGATTAATCCGGGACAGGGAGGCTATGGCTACACCTTC. This codes for CASRINPGQGGYGYTF. The chain employs TRBV28 and TRBJ1-2, with TRBD1 matching 9 bases. Trimming took 6 bases from V and 4 from J; bases not matched to a gene: 12. Germline values: CDR1 MDHEN, CDR2 SYDVKM. The CDR3 covers 16 residues.

The V gene is TRBV18, the J gene TRBJ2-3; tentative D call: TRBD1 (6 bases). The CDR3 has 14 residues. In germline, CDR1 is KGHSH, CDR2 LQKENI. V was shortened by 6 bases and J by 0 bases, with 10 bases between the two germline ends. This CDR3 is CASSRDRSTDTQYF. DNA for the CDR3: TGTGCCAGCTCTCGTGACAGGAGCACAGATACGCAGTATTTT.

V is TRBV3-1 (or the pseudogene TRBV3-2) and J is TRBJ2-1; 7 bases fit TRBD1. The CDR3 extends over 13 amino acids. Per the germline V gene, CDR1 is LGHDT and CDR2 is YNNKEL (reference sequence). V lost 8 bases and J lost 4; bases outside the gene matches: 5. The CDR3 coding sequence is TGTGCCAGCGGCGACAGGGTATACAATGAGCAGTTCTTC. Translating it yields CASGDRVYNEQFF.

This chain connects TRBV21-1 to TRBJ2-3; no DNA check was done on the table's D call, TRBD2. TRBV21-1 is a pseudogene locus. The CDR3 contains 15 residues. CDR3 in amino acids: CASSKATGNTDTQYF. CDR3 nucleotide sequence: TGTGCCAGCAGCAAAGCGACGGGGAACACAGATACGCAGTATTTT.

The sample holds a few counts of this clone. V gene TRBV6-2 or TRBV6-3 combines with J gene TRBJ2-7, with D perhaps matching TRBD1 (7 bases). V gave up 0 bases and J gave up 5 bases, with 14 bases separating them. The CDR3 runs 15 residues. Germline V lookup: CDR1 MNHEY, CDR2 SVGEGT. The CDR3 DNA sequence: TGTGCCAGCAGTTACTCGGCAGGGGGGAAAAACGAGCAGTACTTC. Amino acid sequence: CASSYSAGGKNEQYF.

This chain joins TRBV11-1 and TRBJ2-2; TRBD2 is a possible D gene (6 bases). In germline, CDR1 is SGHAT, CDR2 FQDESV (reference sequence). This CDR3 region has 12 residues. Trimming took off 8 bases at V and 7 bases at J, with 11 bases between the two ends. The CDR3 loop reads CASSGVIGELFF. CDR3 DNA: TGTGCCAGCTCGGGGGTTATCGGGGAGCTGTTTTTT. The full variable domain, rest sourced from reference TRBV11-1 and TRBJ2-2, is EAEVAQSPRYKITEKSQAVAFWCDPISGHATLYWYRQILGQGPELLVQFQDESVVDDSQLPKDRFSAERLKGVDSTLKIQPAELGDSAMYLCASSGVIGELFFGEGSRLTVL.

The chain couples TRBV28 to TRBJ2-1, with D perhaps TRBD1 (6 bases). CDR1 and CDR2 (germline): MDHEN, SYDVKM. Trimming pared 3 bases from V and 7 bases from J, leaving 13 bases between. The CDR3 spans 14 residues. CDR3 residues: CASSFPPQGNEQFF. The DNA of the CDR3 is TGTGCCAGCAGTTTTCCCCCACAGGGAAATGAGCAGTTCTTC.

This clone was seen only once. The V call is TRBV9, the J call TRBJ2-1; the D is unclear. V was clipped by 2 bases and J by 6 bases, with 3 bases between them. The CDR3 contains 11 residues. Per germline, CDR1 SGDLS and CDR2 YYNGEE. The CDR3 reads CASSVRNEQFF. The CDR3 region has the DNA TGTGCCAGCAGCGTCCGCAATGAGCAGTTCTTC.

The rearrangement joins TRBV18 to TRBJ1-1, with D perhaps matching TRBD1 (5 bases). The germline V gene has CDR1 KGHSH and CDR2 LQKENI. The V end lost 3 bases, the J end lost 0 bases, and 8 bases lay between the germline ends. There are 14 residues in the CDR3. CDR3 amino acids: CASSPGLMNTEAFF. CDR3 sequence (DNA): TGTGCCAGCTCACCGGGACTGATGAACACTGAAGCTTTCTTT.

The chain couples TRBV28 to TRBJ1-5, with 7 bases aligning to TRBD1. This CDR3 comprises 15 residues. Germline V gene sequence: CDR1 MDHEN, CDR2 SYDVKM. V was clipped by 6 bases and J by 7 bases; unmatched bases: 12. The CDR3 reads CASRDTGTDRQPQHF. CDR3 nucleotides: TGTGCCAGCAGAGACACCGGGACAGATAGACAGCCCCAGCATTTT.

The chain employs TRBV6-5 and TRBJ2-7, with D unclear. Deletions cut 3 bases from V and 3 bases from J, with 12 bases between. The length of the CDR3 is 14 residues. Germline values: CDR1 MNHEY, CDR2 SVGAGI. In nucleotides, the CDR3 is TGTGCCAGCAGTTATAGGTACTCCATCTACGAGCAGTACTTC. Residues: CASSYRYSIYEQYF.

The chain couples TRBV4-3 to TRBJ1-3; D unclear. This CDR3 is built from 17 residues. Germline V gene sequence: CDR1 LGHNA, CDR2 YSLEER. The ends were cut back, 1 base at V and 0 bases at J, with 13 bases in the middle. The CDR3 reads CASSQVLLAGSGNTIYF. The CDR3 coding sequence is TGCGCCAGCAGCCAAGTCCTTTTGGCAGGCTCTGGAAACACCATATATTTT.

The gene calls are TRBV5-1 and TRBJ1-1; unclear D gene. This CDR3 has 14 amino acids. Germline V gene sequence: CDR1 SGHRS, CDR2 YFSETQ. V shed 0 bases and J shed 0 bases, with 6 bases lying between them. The DNA of the CDR3 is TGCGCCAGCAGCTTGGCCTACTTGAACACTGAAGCTTTCTTT. Protein: CASSLAYLNTEAFF.